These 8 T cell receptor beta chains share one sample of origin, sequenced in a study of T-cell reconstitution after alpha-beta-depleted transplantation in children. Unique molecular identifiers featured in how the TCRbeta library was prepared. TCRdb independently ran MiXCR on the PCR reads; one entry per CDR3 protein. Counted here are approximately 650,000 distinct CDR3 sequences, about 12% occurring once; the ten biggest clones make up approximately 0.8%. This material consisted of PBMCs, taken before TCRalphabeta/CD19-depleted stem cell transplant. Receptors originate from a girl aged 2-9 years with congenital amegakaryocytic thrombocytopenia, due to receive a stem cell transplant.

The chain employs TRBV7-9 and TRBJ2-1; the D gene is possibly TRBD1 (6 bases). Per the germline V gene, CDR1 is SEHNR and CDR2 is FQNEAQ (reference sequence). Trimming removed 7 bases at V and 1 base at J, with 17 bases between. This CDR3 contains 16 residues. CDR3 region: CASIRKQGPSYNEQFF. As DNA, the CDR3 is TGTGCCAGCATTCGCAAACAGGGCCCATCCTACAATGAGCAGTTCTTC. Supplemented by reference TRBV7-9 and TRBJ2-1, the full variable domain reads DTGVSQNPRHKITKRGQNVTFRCDPISEHNRLYWYRQTLGQGPEFLTYFQNEAQLEKSRLLSDRFSAERPKGSFSTLEIQRTEQGDSAMYLCASIRKQGPSYNEQFFGPGTRLTVL.

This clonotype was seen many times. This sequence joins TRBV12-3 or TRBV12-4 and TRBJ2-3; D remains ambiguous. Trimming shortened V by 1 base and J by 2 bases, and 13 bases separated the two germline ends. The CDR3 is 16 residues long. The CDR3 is CASSLVVPGFTDTQYF. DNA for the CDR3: TGTGCCAGCAGTTTAGTAGTACCAGGATTCACAGATACGCAGTATTTT.

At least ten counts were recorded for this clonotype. The CDR3 is CSVEGEANVLTF. DNA for the CDR3: TGCAGCGTTGAAGGGGAGGCCAACGTCCTGACTTTC. The chain uses TRBV29-1 and TRBJ2-6; D is undetermined. The CDR3 loop spans 12 amino acids. Trimming took off 1 base at V and 6 bases at J, with 4 bases between the two ends. Germline V gene sequence: CDR1 SQVTM, CDR2 ANQGSEA.

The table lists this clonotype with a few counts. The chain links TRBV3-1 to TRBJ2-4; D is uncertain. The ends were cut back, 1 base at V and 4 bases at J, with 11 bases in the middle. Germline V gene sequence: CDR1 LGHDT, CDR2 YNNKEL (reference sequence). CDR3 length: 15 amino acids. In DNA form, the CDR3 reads TGTGCCAGCAGCCAAGTTACCGAGAAGAAAAACATTCAGTACTTC. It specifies CASSQVTEKKNIQYF.

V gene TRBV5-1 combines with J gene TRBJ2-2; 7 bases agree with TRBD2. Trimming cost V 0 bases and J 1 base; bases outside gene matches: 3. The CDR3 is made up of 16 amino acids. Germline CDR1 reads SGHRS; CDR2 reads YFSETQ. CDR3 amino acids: CASSLVLAQNTGELFF. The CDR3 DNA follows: TGCGCCAGCAGCTTGGTACTAGCGCAGAACACCGGGGAGCTGTTTTTT.

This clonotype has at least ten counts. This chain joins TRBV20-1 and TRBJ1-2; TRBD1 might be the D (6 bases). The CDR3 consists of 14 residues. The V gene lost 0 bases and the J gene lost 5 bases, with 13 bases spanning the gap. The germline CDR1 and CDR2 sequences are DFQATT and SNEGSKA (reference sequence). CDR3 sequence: CSAREAGRGYGYTF. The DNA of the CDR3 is TGCAGTGCTAGAGAGGCGGGAAGGGGGTATGGCTACACCTTC.

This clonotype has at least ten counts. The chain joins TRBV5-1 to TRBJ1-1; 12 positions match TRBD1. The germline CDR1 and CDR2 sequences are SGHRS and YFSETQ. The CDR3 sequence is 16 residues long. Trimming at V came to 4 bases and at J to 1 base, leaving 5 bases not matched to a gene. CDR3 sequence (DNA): TGCGCCAGCAGCCCCCTGGGACAGGGGGCGAACACTGAAGCTTTCTTT. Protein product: CASSPLGQGANTEAFF.

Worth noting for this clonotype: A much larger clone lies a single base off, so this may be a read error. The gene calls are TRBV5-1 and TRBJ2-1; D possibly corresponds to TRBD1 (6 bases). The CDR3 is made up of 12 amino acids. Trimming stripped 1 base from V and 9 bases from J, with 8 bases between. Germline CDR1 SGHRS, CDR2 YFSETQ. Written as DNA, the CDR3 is TGCGCCAGCAGCTTGTCAGGGGTTGAGCAGTTCTTC. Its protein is CASSLSGVEQFF.